Listed below are T cell receptor beta chains from one sample, sequenced in a study of OX40 agonist ivuxolimab in advanced cancers. Libraries were prepared by immunoSEQ multiplex PCR; TCRdb keeps only in-frame clonotypes and omits some of them. The sample lists about 71,000 clones, roughly nine tenths occurring once. The sample in question was CD4+ or CD8+ T cells sorted from blood, obtained in a trial of the OX40 agonist ivuxolimab. Receptor source: an adult with an advanced solid tumor such as melanoma, head and neck, liver or kidney cancer. CDR3s include the opening cysteine and the closing phenylalanine or tryptophan. Fields, in order: clone size, V gene, J gene, D gene, CDR3 protein, CDR3 DNA. The D gene is left open where the match is weak. A clone size is listed for some rows: how often the clone was seen (once, few, many), or a class if it is expanded.

NA,TRBV13,TRBJ2-7,TRBD1,CASSDRGDEQYF,TGTGCCAGCAGCGACAGGGGAGACGAGCAGTACTTC
NA,TRBV28,TRBJ2-6,NA,CASSRPFSGANVLTF,TGTGCCAGCAGTCGACCGTTCTCTGGGGCCAACGTCCTGACTTTC
NA,TRBV4-3,TRBJ1-6,NA,CASSQDRGSGDSPLHF,TGCGCCAGCAGCCAAGACAGGGGATCCGGGGATTCACCCCTCCACTTT
NA,TRBV30,TRBJ2-2,TRBD2,CAWSVLAGGPGELFF,TGTGCCTGGAGTGTACTAGCGGGAGGGCCCGGGGAGCTGTTTTTT
NA,TRBV28,TRBJ2-1,TRBD2,CASLTKLAGYSYNEQFF,TGTGCCAGCTTGACCAAACTAGCGGGCTATTCCTACAATGAGCAGTTCTTC
once,TRBV11-3,TRBJ2-3,NA,CASSEGLGGTDTQYF,TGTGCCAGCAGCGAGGGCTTAGGGGGCACAGATACGCAGTATTTT
NA,TRBV19,TRBJ1-2,NA,CASSVGLFGGYTF,TGTGCCAGTAGTGTCGGACTGTTTGGTGGCTACACCTTC
NA,TRBV19,TRBJ1-1,NA,CASRSDPNTEAFF,TGTGCCAGTAGATCAGATCCGAACACTGAAGCTTTCTTT
NA,TRBV7-9,TRBJ2-3,TRBD1,CASSSVVDRGNTSTDTQYF,TGTGCCAGCAGCTCCGTGGTGGACAGGGGGAATACTAGCACAGATACGCAGTATTTT
NA,TRBV28,TRBJ2-2,TRBD2,CASIYGGETGELFF,TGTGCCAGCATCTACGGGGGGGAAACCGGGGAGCTGTTTTTT
once,TRBV30,TRBJ2-7,NA,CAWSEGESEQYF,TGTGCCTGGAGTGAGGGGGAATCCGAGCAGTACTTC
NA,TRBV2,TRBJ2-2,NA,CASSEGQGSNTGELFF,TGTGCCAGCAGTGAAGGGCAGGGGTCAAACACCGGGGAGCTGTTTTTT
NA,TRBV2,TRBJ1-5,NA,CASSGVDTYSNQPQHF,TGTGCCAGCAGTGGAGTGGACACATATAGCAATCAGCCCCAGCATTTT
NA,TRBV5-6,TRBJ2-1,TRBD2,CASSLSGSRGEQFF,TGTGCCAGCAGCCTTAGCGGGAGCCGGGGGGAGCAGTTCTTC
NA,TRBV6-6,TRBJ2-7,NA,CASMGIEQYF,TGTGCCAGCATGGGCATCGAGCAGTACTTC
NA,TRBV11-2,TRBJ2-7,NA,CASSPRDEQYF,TGTGCCAGCAGCCCGAGGGACGAGCAGTACTTC
NA,TRBV11-3,TRBJ2-7,TRBD1,CASSYGTGGGYEQYF,TGTGCCAGCAGCTACGGGACAGGGGGAGGCTACGAGCAGTACTTC